These 5 T cell receptor beta chains share one sample of origin, sequenced in a study of T cell responses to AZD1222 COVID-19 vaccine. Using immunoSEQ multiplex PCR, the repertoire was profiled, and TCRdb retains in-frame clones only, with some absent. The repertoire consists of more than 120,000 clones, with under 90% occurring once and the leading ten covering about 1.5%. The material was peripheral blood, obtained 28 days after the second AZD1222 dose. The receptors here all came from an adult who received the AZD1222 COVID-19 vaccine.

The table lists this clone with a count of one. V and J are TRBV2 and TRBJ2-3; a weak D match, TRBD2 (5 bases). The CDR3 contains 14 residues. CDR1 is SNHLY and CDR2 is FYNNEI in the germline V gene. Trimming removed 8 bases from V and 5 bases from J, with 17 bases in between. CDR3 protein: CASAERTVGDTQYF. CDR3 DNA: TGTGCCAGCGCTGAGAGGACTGTAGGAGATACGCAGTATTTT.

The chain uses TRBV6-1 and TRBJ2-3; D tentatively fits TRBD1 or TRBD2 (5 bases each). There are 13 residues in the CDR3. Germline assignment: CDR1 MNHNS and CDR2 SASEGT. V dropped 1 base and J dropped 9 bases, with 11 bases sitting between them. The CDR3: CASSEERGQTQYF. CDR3 coding DNA: TGTGCCAGCAGTGAAGAGAGGGGCCAAACGCAGTATTTT.

Of note for this clone: Compared with germline, one end of the junction differs, possibly owing to a read error. The rearrangement links TRBV7-7 to TRBJ2-7, with TRBD1 matching 10 bases. CDR3 length equals 12 residues. The germline V gene encodes CDR1 SSHAT and CDR2 FNYEAQ (reference sequence). The DNA for the CDR3 is TGTGCTAGCAGTCGGACAGGGGGCGAGCAGTACTTC. Translating it yields CASSRTGGEQYF.

Note on this clone: The junction shows a germline mismatch at one end, possibly a read error. This chain joins TRBV7-3 and TRBJ1-1, with D uncertain. The CDR3 is 14 amino acids. CDR1 and CDR2 from the germline V gene are SGHTA and FQGTGA. CDR3 sequence reads: CASKQNAMNTEAFF. The CDR3 DNA is TGTGCTAGCAAGCAGAATGCGATGAACACTGAAGCTTTCTTT.

The gene calls are TRBV6-4 and TRBJ2-3; 9 nucleotides line up with TRBD1. The trim removed 4 bases at V and 4 bases at J, leaving 3 bases unmatched. CDR1 and CDR2 from the germline V gene are MRHNA and SNTAGT. The CDR3 is 14 residues long. CDR3 sequence reads: CASSAWTGADTQYF. The CDR3 DNA is TGTGCCAGCAGTGCCTGGACAGGGGCAGATACGCAGTATTTT.